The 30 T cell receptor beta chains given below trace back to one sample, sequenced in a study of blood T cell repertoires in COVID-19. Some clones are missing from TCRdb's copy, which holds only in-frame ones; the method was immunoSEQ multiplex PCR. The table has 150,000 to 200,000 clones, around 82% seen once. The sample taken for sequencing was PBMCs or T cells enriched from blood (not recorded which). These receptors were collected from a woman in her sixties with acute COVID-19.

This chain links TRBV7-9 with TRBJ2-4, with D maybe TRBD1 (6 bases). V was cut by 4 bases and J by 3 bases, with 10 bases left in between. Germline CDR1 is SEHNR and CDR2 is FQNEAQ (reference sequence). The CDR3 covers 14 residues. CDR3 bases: TGTGCCAGCAGCTCACAGGGAGACAAAAACATTCAGTACTTC. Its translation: CASSSQGDKNIQYF.

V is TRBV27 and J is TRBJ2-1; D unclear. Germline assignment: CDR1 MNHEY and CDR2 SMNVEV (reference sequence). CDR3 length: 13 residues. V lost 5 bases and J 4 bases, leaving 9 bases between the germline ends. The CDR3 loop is CASSERWYNEQFF. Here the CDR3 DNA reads TGTGCCAGCAGTGAGAGATGGTACAATGAGCAGTTCTTC.

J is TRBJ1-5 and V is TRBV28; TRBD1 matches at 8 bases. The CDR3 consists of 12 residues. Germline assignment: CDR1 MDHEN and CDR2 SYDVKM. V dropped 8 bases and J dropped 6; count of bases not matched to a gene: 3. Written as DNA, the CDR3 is TGTGCCAGCGGACAGGGCTCTCAGCCCCAGCATTTT. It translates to CASGQGSQPQHF.

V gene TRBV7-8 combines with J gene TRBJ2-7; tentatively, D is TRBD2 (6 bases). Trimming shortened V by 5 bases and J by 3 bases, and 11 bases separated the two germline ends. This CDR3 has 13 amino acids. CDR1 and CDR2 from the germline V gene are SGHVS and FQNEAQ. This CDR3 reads CASSLGLHYEQYV. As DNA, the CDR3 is TGTGCCAGCAGCCTGGGACTGCACTACGAGCAGTACGTC.

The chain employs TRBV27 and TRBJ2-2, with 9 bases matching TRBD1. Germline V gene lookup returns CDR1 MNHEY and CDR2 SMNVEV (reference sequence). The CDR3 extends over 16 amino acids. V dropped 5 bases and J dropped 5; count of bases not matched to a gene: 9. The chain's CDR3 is CASSLNRGRKTGELFF. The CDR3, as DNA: TGTGCCAGCAGTCTTAACAGGGGGCGTAAAACCGGGGAGCTGTTTTTT.

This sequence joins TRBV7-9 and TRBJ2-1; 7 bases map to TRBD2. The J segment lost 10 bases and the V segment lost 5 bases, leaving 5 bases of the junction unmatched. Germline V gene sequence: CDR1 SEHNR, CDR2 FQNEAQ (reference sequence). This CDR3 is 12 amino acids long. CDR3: CASSQQRGEQFF. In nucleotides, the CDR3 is TGTGCCAGCAGCCAACAGCGGGGAGAGCAGTTCTTC.

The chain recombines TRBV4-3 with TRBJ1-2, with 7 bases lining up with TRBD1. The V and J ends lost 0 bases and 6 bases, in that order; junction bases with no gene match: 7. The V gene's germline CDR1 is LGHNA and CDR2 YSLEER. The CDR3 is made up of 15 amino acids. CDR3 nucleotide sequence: TGCGCCAGCAGCCAAGAGAGTAAGGGGGCGAATGGCTACACCTTC. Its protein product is CASSQESKGANGYTF.

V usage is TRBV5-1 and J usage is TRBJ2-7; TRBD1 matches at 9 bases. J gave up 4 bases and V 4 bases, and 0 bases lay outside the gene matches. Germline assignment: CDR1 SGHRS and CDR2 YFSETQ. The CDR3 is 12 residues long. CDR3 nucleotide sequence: TGCGCCAGCAGCGGACAGGGGTACGAGCAGTACTTC. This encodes CASSGQGYEQYF.

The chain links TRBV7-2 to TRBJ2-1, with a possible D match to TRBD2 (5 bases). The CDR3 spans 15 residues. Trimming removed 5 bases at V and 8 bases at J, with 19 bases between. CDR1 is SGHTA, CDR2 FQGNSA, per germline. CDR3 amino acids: CASSPAVGYGDEQFF. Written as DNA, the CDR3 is TGTGCCAGCAGCCCAGCGGTCGGGTACGGGGATGAGCAGTTCTTC.

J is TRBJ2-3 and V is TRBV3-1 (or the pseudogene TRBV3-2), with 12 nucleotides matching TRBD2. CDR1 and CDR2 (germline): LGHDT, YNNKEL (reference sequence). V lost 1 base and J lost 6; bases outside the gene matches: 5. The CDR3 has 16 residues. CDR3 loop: CASSQVLAGGPDTQYF. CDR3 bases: TGTGCCAGCAGCCAAGTCCTAGCGGGGGGGCCGGATACGCAGTATTTT.

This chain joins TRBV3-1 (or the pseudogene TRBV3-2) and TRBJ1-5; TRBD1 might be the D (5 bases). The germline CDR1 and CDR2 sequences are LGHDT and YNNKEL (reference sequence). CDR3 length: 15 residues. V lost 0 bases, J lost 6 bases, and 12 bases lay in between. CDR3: CASSQDSGGAQPQHF. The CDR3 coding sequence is TGTGCCAGCAGCCAAGATTCTGGAGGGGCTCAGCCCCAGCATTTT.

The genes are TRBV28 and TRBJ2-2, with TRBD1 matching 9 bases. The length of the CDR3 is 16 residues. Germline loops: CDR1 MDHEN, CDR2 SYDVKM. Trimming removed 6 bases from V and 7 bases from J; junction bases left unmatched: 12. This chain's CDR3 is CASRKPGQGVVGELFF. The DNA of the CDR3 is TGTGCCAGCAGGAAACCGGGACAGGGCGTGGTCGGGGAGCTGTTTTTT.

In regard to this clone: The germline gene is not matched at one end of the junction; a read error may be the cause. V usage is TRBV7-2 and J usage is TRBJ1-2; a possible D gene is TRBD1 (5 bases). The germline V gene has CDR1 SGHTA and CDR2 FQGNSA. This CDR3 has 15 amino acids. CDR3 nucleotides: TGTGCCAGCAGCCTAGCCTCGGGAGGGGCGAGAGGCTACACCTTC. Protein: CASSLASGGARGYTF.

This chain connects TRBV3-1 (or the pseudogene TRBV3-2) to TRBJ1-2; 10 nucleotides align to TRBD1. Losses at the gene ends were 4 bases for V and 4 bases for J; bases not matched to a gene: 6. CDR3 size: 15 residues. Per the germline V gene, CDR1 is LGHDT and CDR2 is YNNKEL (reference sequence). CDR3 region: CASSPSDRGPYGYTF. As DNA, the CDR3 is TGTGCCAGCAGCCCTAGCGACAGGGGGCCCTATGGCTACACCTTC.

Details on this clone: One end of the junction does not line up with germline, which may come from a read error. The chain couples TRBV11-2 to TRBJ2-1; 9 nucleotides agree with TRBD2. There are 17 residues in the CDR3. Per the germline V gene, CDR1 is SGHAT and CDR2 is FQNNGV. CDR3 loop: CASSSLAGRRGGNQQFF. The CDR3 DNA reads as TGTGCCAGCAGCTCCTTGGCGGGCCGGCGGGGGGGCAATCAGCAGTTCTTC.

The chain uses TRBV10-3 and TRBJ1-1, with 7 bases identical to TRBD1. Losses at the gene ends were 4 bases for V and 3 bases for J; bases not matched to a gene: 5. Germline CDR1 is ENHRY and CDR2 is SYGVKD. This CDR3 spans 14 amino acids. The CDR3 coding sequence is TGTGCCATCAGTGGACAGGGCGGGGACACTGAAGCTTTCTTT. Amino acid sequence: CAISGQGGDTEAFF.

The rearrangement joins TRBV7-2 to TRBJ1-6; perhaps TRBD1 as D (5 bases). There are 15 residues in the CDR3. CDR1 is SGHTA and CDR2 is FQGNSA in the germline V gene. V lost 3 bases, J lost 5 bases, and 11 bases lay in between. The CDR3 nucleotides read TGTGCCAGCAGCTTCCACCAGGGCGATAATTCACCCCTCCACTTT. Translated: CASSFHQGDNSPLHF.

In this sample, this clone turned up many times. This CDR3 reads CASSERGDRGDLAQHF. In DNA form, the CDR3 reads TGTGCCAGCAGTGAAAGGGGGGACAGGGGGGATCTGGCCCAGCATTTT. The chain recombines TRBV6-1 with TRBJ1-5; 11 bases match TRBD1. Trimming cost V 2 bases and J 11 bases; bases outside gene matches: 11. This CDR3 is 16 amino acids long. From germline, CDR1 is MNHNS and CDR2 SASEGT.

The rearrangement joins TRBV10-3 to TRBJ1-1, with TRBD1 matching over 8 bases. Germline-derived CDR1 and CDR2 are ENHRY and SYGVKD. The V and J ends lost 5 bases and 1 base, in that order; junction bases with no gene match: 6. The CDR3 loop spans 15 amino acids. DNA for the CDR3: TGTGCCATCAGTCACAGGGGGTCGGAGAACACTGAAGCTTTCTTT. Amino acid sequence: CAISHRGSENTEAFF.

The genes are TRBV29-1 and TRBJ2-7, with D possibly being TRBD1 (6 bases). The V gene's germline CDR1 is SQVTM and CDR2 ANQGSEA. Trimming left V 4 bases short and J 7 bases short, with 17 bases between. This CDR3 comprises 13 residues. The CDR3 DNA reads TGCAGCGTTGTCCACAGGGTGGGTAAAGAGCAGTACTTC. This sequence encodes CSVVHRVGKEQYF.

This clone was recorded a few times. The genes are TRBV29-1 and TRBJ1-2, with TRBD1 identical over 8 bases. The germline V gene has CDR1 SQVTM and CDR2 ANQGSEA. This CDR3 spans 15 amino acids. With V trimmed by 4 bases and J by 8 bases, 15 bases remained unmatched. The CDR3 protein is CSVVSKGTGPGGYTF. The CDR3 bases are TGCAGCGTTGTCTCCAAAGGGACAGGCCCCGGGGGCTACACCTTC.

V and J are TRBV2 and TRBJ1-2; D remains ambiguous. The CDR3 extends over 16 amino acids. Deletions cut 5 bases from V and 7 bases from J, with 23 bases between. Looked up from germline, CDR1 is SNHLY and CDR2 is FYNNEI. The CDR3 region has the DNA TGTGCCAGCAGTCCTAGCCCTCGGACTGGTGCGGGTGGCTACACCTTC. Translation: CASSPSPRTGAGGYTF.

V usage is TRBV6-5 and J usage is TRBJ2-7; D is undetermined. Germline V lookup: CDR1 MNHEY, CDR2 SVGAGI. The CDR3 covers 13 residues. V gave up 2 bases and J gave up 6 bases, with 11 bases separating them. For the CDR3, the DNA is TGTGCCAGCAGTTACCCCCTTGGCTCCGAGCAGTACTTC. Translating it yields CASSYPLGSEQYF.

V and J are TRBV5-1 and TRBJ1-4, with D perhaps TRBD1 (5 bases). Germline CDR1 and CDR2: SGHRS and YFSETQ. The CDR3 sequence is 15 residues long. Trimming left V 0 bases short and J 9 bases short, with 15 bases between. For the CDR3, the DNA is TGCGCCAGCAGCTTGGCATCGGGAGGGGTACAAAAACTGTTTTTT. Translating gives CASSLASGGVQKLFF.

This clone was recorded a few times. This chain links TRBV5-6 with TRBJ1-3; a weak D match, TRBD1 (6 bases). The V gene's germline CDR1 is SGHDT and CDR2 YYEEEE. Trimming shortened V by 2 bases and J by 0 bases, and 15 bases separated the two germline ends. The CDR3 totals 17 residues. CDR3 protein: CASSFSAGTYSGNTIYF. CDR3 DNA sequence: TGTGCCAGCAGCTTCTCCGCCGGGACATACTCTGGAAACACCATATATTTT.

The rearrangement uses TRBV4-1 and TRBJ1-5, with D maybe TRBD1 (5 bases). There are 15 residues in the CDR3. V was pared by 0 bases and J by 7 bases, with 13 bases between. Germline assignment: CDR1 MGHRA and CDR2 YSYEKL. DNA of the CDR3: TGCGCCAGCAGCCAAGATGAGCCAGGGTGGCAGCCCCAGCATTTT. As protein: CASSQDEPGWQPQHF.

The chain's CDR3 is CASGQGDQPQHF. CDR3 DNA sequence: TGCGCCAGCGGACAGGGCGATCAGCCCCAGCATTTT. The genes are TRBV4-1 and TRBJ1-5, with 8 bases fitting TRBD1. V shed 8 bases, J shed 5 bases, and the junction held 2 bases outside the gene matches. The CDR3 has 12 amino acids. The germline V gene has CDR1 MGHRA and CDR2 YSYEKL.

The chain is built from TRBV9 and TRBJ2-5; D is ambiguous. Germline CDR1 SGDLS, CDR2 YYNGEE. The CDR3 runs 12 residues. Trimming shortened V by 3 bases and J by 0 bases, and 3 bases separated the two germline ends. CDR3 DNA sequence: TGTGCCAGCAGCGCCAACCAAGAGACCCAGTACTTC. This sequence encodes CASSANQETQYF.

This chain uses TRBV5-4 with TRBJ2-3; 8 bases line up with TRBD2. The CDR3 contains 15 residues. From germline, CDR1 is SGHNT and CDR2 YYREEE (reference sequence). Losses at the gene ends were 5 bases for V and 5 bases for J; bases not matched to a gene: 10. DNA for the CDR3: TGTGCCAGCAGACCAAAAGCGGGGGCCCTAGATACGCAGTATTTT. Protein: CASRPKAGALDTQYF.

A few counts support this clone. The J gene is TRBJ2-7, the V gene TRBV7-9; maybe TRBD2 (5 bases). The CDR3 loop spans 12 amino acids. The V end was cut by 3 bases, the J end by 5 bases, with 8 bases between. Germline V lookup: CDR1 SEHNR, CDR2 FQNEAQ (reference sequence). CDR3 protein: CASSFAGDEQYF. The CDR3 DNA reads TGTGCCAGCAGCTTCGCGGGTGACGAGCAGTACTTC.